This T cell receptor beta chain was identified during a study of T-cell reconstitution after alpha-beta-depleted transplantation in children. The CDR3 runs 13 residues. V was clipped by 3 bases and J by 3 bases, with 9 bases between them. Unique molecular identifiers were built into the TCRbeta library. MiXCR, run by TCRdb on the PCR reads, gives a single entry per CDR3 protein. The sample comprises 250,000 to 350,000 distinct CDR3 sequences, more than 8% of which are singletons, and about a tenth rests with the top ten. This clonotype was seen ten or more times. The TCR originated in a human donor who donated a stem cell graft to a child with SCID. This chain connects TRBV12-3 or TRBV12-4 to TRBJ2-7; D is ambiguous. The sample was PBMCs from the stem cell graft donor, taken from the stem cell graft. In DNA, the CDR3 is TGTGCCAGCAGTTTGAACAGCTACTACGAGCAGTACTTC. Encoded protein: CASSLNSYYEQYF.